This entry lists 29 T cell receptor beta chains sequenced from one sample in a study of PD-L1 blockade in urothelial cancer. Clones were sequenced by immunoSEQ multiplex PCR, and TCRdb holds only the in-frame ones, with some missing. The sample yields about 82,000 clones, approximately 86% seen once. The sequencing here drew on PBMCs, taken around atezolizumab (anti-PD-L1) treatment. The receptors were sampled from a woman in her 70s with urothelial cancer.

This clone was picked up a small number of times. The V gene is TRBV2, the J gene TRBJ2-2, with 11 bases identical to TRBD2. Trimming removed 7 bases from V and 7 bases from J; junction bases left unmatched: 5. Germline CDR1 reads SNHLY; CDR2 reads FYNNEI. The CDR3 loop spans 14 amino acids. CDR3 nucleotide sequence: TGTGCCAGCATTAGCGGGGGGGCCGGCGGGGAGCTGTTTTTT. Protein: CASISGGAGGELFF.

This chain joins TRBV5-6 and TRBJ2-3; D perhaps matches TRBD2 (7 bases). The CDR3 contains 15 residues. From germline, CDR1 is SGHDT and CDR2 YYEEEE. With 2 bases removed from V and 3 bases from J, the gap between germline ends came to 13 bases. The CDR3 sequence: CASSFAGASTDTQYF. CDR3 sequence (DNA): TGTGCCAGCAGCTTTGCGGGGGCCTCTACAGATACGCAGTATTTT. The full variable domain, its missing parts supplied by reference TRBV5-6 and TRBJ2-3, is DAGVTQSPTHLIKTRGQQVTLRCSPKSGHDTVSWYQQALGQGPQFIFQYYEEEERQRGNFPDRFSGHQFPNYSSELNVNALLLGDSALYLCASSFAGASTDTQYFGPGTRLTVL.

The V gene is TRBV11-2, the J gene TRBJ1-2; D is undetermined. CDR3 length equals 14 residues. The ends were cut back, 5 bases at V and 0 bases at J, with 10 bases in the middle. Germline-derived CDR1 and CDR2 are SGHAT and FQNNGV. The CDR3 DNA reads TGTGCCAGCAGCCCTAGTGCCACTAACTATGGCTACACCTTC. Translating it yields CASSPSATNYGYTF.

The chain recombines TRBV5-6 with TRBJ2-7; the match to TRBD2 covers 11 bases. V lost 5 bases and J lost 6; bases outside the gene matches: 7. Germline CDR1 is SGHDT and CDR2 is YYEEEE. The CDR3 is 14 amino acids. CDR3 nucleotide sequence: TGTGCCAGCAGTCCGGGACTAGCGGTCGTCGAGCAGTACTTC. Translating it yields CASSPGLAVVEQYF.

J is TRBJ1-5 and V is TRBV30; D may be TRBD1 (6 bases). This CDR3 is 14 amino acids long. Germline V gene data show CDR1 as GTSNPN and CDR2 as SVGIG (reference sequence). V was trimmed by 2 bases and J by 2 bases, leaving 10 bases between them. CDR3 region: CAWSRAGGNQPQHF. The CDR3 bases are TGTGCCTGGAGTAGAGCAGGGGGCAATCAGCCCCAGCATTTT.

This clone showed up just once. The genes are TRBV27 and TRBJ1-2, with 8 bases aligning to TRBD1. The CDR3 is made up of 14 amino acids. In germline, CDR1 is MNHEY, CDR2 SMNVEV (reference sequence). The J segment lost 4 bases and the V segment lost 6 bases, leaving 7 bases of the junction unmatched. The DNA for the CDR3 is TGTGCCAGCAGCCCGGGACAGGCGATCTATGGCTACACCTTC. As protein: CASSPGQAIYGYTF.

This chain links TRBV5-1 with TRBJ2-2, with 11 bases matching TRBD1. The CDR3 has 16 residues. V lost 0 bases to trimming and J lost 6 bases; unmatched junction nucleotides: 4. Looked up from germline, CDR1 is SGHRS and CDR2 is YFSETQ. CDR3 protein: CASSLVAGQGAGELFF. Here the CDR3 DNA reads TGCGCCAGCAGCTTGGTCGCGGGACAGGGGGCCGGGGAGCTGTTTTTT.

This clone was seen only once. This chain uses TRBV27 with TRBJ1-5, with D uncertain. CDR1 and CDR2 from the germline V gene are MNHEY and SMNVEV (reference sequence). CDR3 size: 17 residues. With 2 bases removed from V and 1 base from J, the gap between germline ends came to 15 bases. The CDR3 DNA is TGTGCCAGCAGTTTAGCCTCCGGGTCTCTGAGCAATCAGCCCCAGCATTTT. Translating gives CASSLASGSLSNQPQHF.

The chain employs TRBV9 and TRBJ2-3, with 11 bases fitting TRBD2. V shed 4 bases, J shed 2 bases, and the junction held 6 bases outside the gene matches. The CDR3 is 16 residues long. The V gene's germline CDR1 is SGDLS and CDR2 YYNGEE. The CDR3 sequence: CASSSPTSGDTDTQYF. The CDR3 nucleotides are TGTGCCAGCAGCTCGCCGACTAGCGGGGACACAGATACGCAGTATTTT.

The chain couples TRBV7-9 to TRBJ2-2; D gene ambiguous. The germline gives CDR1 SEHNR, CDR2 FQNEAQ (reference sequence). With 1 base removed from V and 6 bases from J, the gap between germline ends came to 18 bases. The CDR3 is 17 residues long. CDR3 bases: TGTGCCAGCAGCTTAGGTGCAGGCCCAAGGATTTCCGGGGAGCTGTTTTTT. Protein sequence: CASSLGAGPRISGELFF.

The chain recombines TRBV11-2 with TRBJ2-3; TRBD1 matches at 8 bases. With V trimmed by 4 bases and J by 0 bases, 6 bases remained unmatched. There are 16 residues in the CDR3. Germline-derived CDR1 and CDR2 are SGHAT and FQNNGV. CDR3 nucleotides: TGTGCCAGCAGCTCCGGACAGGGCCTAAGCACAGATACGCAGTATTTT. This codes for CASSSGQGLSTDTQYF.

J is TRBJ1-2 and V is TRBV5-1; TRBD1 aligns across 12 bases. Per germline, CDR1 SGHRS and CDR2 YFSETQ. J gave up 7 bases and V 9 bases, and 16 bases lay outside the gene matches. The CDR3 totals 16 residues. This CDR3 is CAKNPRDRGLLSGYTF. The CDR3 nucleotides are TGCGCCAAAAACCCACGGGACAGGGGGCTCTTAAGTGGCTACACCTTC.

The CDR3, as DNA: TGTGCCACCGAACAGGGCCAAGAGACCCAGTACTTC. Encoded protein: CATEQGQETQYF. The V call is TRBV6-6, the J call TRBJ2-5; maybe TRBD1 (6 bases). Germline V lookup: CDR1 MNHNY, CDR2 SVGAGI (reference sequence). This CDR3 is built from 12 residues. V lost 10 bases to trimming and J lost 1 base, with 10 bases between them.

The table lists this clone with a few counts. The gene calls are TRBV11-2 and TRBJ1-2; D might be TRBD1 (6 bases). V was pared by 6 bases and J by 5 bases, with 13 bases between. The germline gives CDR1 SGHAT, CDR2 FQNNGV. This CDR3 contains 13 residues. The CDR3 reads CASSFTGKYGYTF. The DNA for the CDR3 is TGTGCCAGCAGTTTTACAGGGAAATATGGCTACACCTTC.

The chain uses TRBV5-6 and TRBJ1-3, with D perhaps TRBD1 (5 bases). The germline V gene has CDR1 SGHDT and CDR2 YYEEEE. V lost 0 bases to trimming and J lost 2 bases, with 18 bases between them. This CDR3 region has 18 residues. The CDR3 region has the DNA TGTGCCAGCAGCTTGGCCCGCGAGGGGAGGTTCGCTGGAAACACCATATATTTT. Translation: CASSLAREGRFAGNTIYF.

This chain joins TRBV10-2 and TRBJ1-1; tentative D call: TRBD1 (5 bases). Germline V gene data show CDR1 as WSHSY and CDR2 as SAAADI. Trimming cost V 7 bases and J 9 bases, with 9 bases left between them. This CDR3 region has 10 residues. The CDR3 DNA is TGCGCCAGCATTCAGGGCCAAGCTTTCTTT. Its translation is CASIQGQAFF.

V gene TRBV7-9 combines with J gene TRBJ1-5; 8 positions match TRBD1. The V gene's germline CDR1 is SEHNR and CDR2 FQNEAQ (reference sequence). CDR3 length: 12 residues. With 7 bases clipped from V and 7 bases from J, the junction kept 3 bases outside the gene matches. The CDR3 protein is CASTTGVQPQHF. For the CDR3, the DNA is TGTGCCAGCACGACAGGGGTCCAGCCCCAGCATTTT.

V is TRBV6-1 and J is TRBJ1-1, with D possibly being TRBD1 (6 bases). Germline V lookup: CDR1 MNHNS, CDR2 SASEGT. This CDR3 region has 15 residues. The V gene lost 5 bases and the J gene lost 1 base, with 14 bases spanning the gap. The CDR3 loop is CASSPPGQPNTEAFF. DNA for the CDR3: TGTGCCAGCAGTCCCCCCGGACAGCCGAACACTGAAGCTTTCTTT.

V usage is TRBV30 and J usage is TRBJ1-2; 8 nucleotides agree with TRBD1. The germline V gene encodes CDR1 GTSNPN and CDR2 SVGIG (reference sequence). V gave up 2 bases and J gave up 2 bases; unmatched junction bases: 4. The CDR3 has 14 amino acids. CDR3 amino acids: CAWSPGQGNYGYTF. CDR3 bases: TGTGCCTGGAGTCCCGGACAGGGAAACTATGGCTACACCTTC.

V is TRBV15 and J is TRBJ1-4; D gene ambiguous. Trimming shortened V by 5 bases and J by 1 base, and 11 bases separated the two germline ends. The germline gives CDR1 LNHNV, CDR2 YYDKDF (reference sequence). The CDR3 consists of 15 residues. The CDR3 region has the DNA TGTGCCACCAGCCGAGGGCGGGAAACTAATGAAAAACTGTTTTTT. It encodes CATSRGRETNEKLFF. The whole variable domain, filled in from reference TRBV15 and TRBJ1-4, reads DAMVIQNPRYQVTQFGKPVTLSCSQTLNHNVMYWYQQKSSQAPKLLFHYYDKDFNNEADTPDNFQSRRPNTSFCFLDIRSPGLGDTAMYLCATSRGRETNEKLFFGSGTQLSVL.

The chain recombines TRBV11-2 with TRBJ2-2; TRBD1 matches 7 bases. V gave up 2 bases and J gave up 1 base; unmatched junction bases: 13. The CDR3 totals 19 residues. The germline gives CDR1 SGHAT, CDR2 FQNNGV. The CDR3 sequence: CASSLILRTGIKNTGELFF. In nucleotides, the CDR3 is TGTGCCAGCAGCTTAATTTTGCGGACAGGTATTAAGAACACCGGGGAGCTGTTTTTT.

This clone has only one observation. The rearrangement joins TRBV4-1 to TRBJ2-1, with TRBD2 identical over 7 bases. CDR1 is MGHRA, CDR2 YSYEKL, per germline. The CDR3 has 16 amino acids. The trim removed 0 bases at V and 0 bases at J, leaving 2 bases unmatched. Here the CDR3 reads CASSQESSGSYNEQFF. CDR3 coding DNA: TGCGCCAGCAGCCAAGAGTCTAGCGGCTCCTACAATGAGCAGTTCTTC.

The rearrangement joins TRBV10-3 to TRBJ2-7, with D hard to call. Trimming pared 3 bases from V and 1 base from J, leaving 10 bases between. The CDR3 covers 14 residues. Germline CDR1 is ENHRY and CDR2 is SYGVKD. The chain's CDR3 is CAISDVPGSYEQYF. The DNA of the CDR3 is TGTGCCATCAGTGACGTTCCCGGGTCCTACGAGCAGTACTTC.

The genes are TRBV6-5 and TRBJ2-7; no firm D call. This CDR3 is built from 13 residues. CDR1 is MNHEY and CDR2 is SVGAGI in the germline V gene. V shed 6 bases and J shed 0 bases, with 9 bases lying between them. The CDR3 nucleotides read TGTGCCAGCAGGCGTCTCGGCTCCTACGAGCAGTACTTC. Encoded protein: CASRRLGSYEQYF.

This chain connects TRBV5-5 to TRBJ2-1; D is ambiguous. The CDR3 length is 14 residues. Trimming left V 4 bases short and J 4 bases short, with 12 bases between. Germline-derived CDR1 and CDR2 are SGHKS and YYEKEE (reference sequence). The CDR3 coding sequence is TGTGCCAGCAGCCGCTCACGCGAGTACAATGAGCAGTTCTTC. Its protein product is CASSRSREYNEQFF.

The genes are TRBV2 and TRBJ1-2; D uncertain. V lost 4 bases, J lost 8 bases, and 11 bases lay in between. The CDR3 loop spans 12 amino acids. The germline V gene has CDR1 SNHLY and CDR2 FYNNEI. CDR3 coding DNA: TGTGCCAGCAGTGCTGAGACTCACGGCTACACCTTC. Protein sequence: CASSAETHGYTF.

In its sample, this clone was seen once. This sequence joins TRBV27 and TRBJ1-5; D gene uncertain. The germline V gene encodes CDR1 MNHEY and CDR2 SMNVEV (reference sequence). The CDR3 covers 16 residues. Trimming left V 2 bases short and J 3 bases short, with 14 bases between. The CDR3 loop is CASSLGLDGANQPQHF. DNA of the CDR3: TGTGCCAGCAGTTTAGGACTGGACGGAGCCAATCAGCCCCAGCATTTT.

CDR3 in amino acids: CASSLAVWSGRHEQYF. The CDR3 region has the DNA TGTGCCAGCAGTTTGGCGGTCTGGAGCGGGAGACACGAGCAGTACTTC. The genes are TRBV28 and TRBJ2-7; 8 nucleotides align to TRBD2. The CDR3 runs 16 residues. Germline-derived CDR1 and CDR2 are MDHEN and SYDVKM. J was trimmed by 5 bases and V by 3 bases; bases with no gene match: 12.

The chain recombines TRBV6-5 with TRBJ1-3, with D maybe TRBD1 (6 bases). This CDR3 has 15 amino acids. With 0 bases removed from V and 7 bases from J, the gap between germline ends came to 13 bases. Germline lookup yields CDR1 MNHEY and CDR2 SVGAGI. As DNA, the CDR3 is TGTGCCAGCAGTTACTCAAGGGGGTCCGGGAACACCATATATTTT. Protein product: CASSYSRGSGNTIYF.